The rows below give T cell receptor beta chains drawn from one sample of a study of T cells in Graves' hyperthyroidism and ophthalmopathy. TCRdb reanalysed the multiplex PCR reads using MiXCR and keeps one entry per CDR3 protein. The sample holds approximately 700,000 distinct CDR3 sequences; less than 45% are singletons and the top ten take roughly 6.5%. The material sequenced was peripheral blood or thyroid tissue (not recorded which). Receptor source: an adult man with Graves' disease, either hyperthyroidism or ophthalmopathy (not recorded which). Each CDR3 is given with its conserved first and last residue. The size field is filled for only some rows; it gives once, few, many or a size class.

TRBV7-9 NA CASSRHSTGALEKLFF
TRBV5-6 few CASSLAGSYSNQPQHF
TRBV7-8 many CASSLVRGENSPLHF
TRBV2 NA CASSESRTGLRYGYTF
TRBV12-3/TRBV12-4 few CAISEPGLAGLEQFF
TRBV2 many CASSVTGSGANVLTF
TRBV20-1 few CSATRTLSAAFF
TRBV10-3 many CAISGEVDTEAFF
TRBV4-1 NA CASSQVTGAEQYF
TRBV20-1 once CSALRGETQYF
TRBV29-1 many CSVEGDNYGYTF
TRBV5-5 NA CASRQGLAGGQETQYF
TRBV20-1 NA CSASDRQGRYEQYF
TRBV20-1 NA CSARGPGTDDQPQHF
TRBV10-3 NA CAISRSPGATGNTIYF
TRBV9 few CASSLGQGMNQPQHF
TRBV10-2 NA CASSEVGSSSGNTIYF
TRBV2 few CASIPWGTDSTEAFF
TRBV10-3 few CASSGYRGDYGYTF
TRBV4-1 NA CASSQGQALLNYGYTF
TRBV7-9 NA CASSQDRGGEYEQYF
TRBV15 many CATSRPGQGGETQYF
TRBV10-2 NA CASTKGLHSPLHF
TRBV24-1 NA CATSGTTDLQPQHF
TRBV24-1 NA CATSDSRTGADEKLFF
TRBV29-1 many CSVGQGLAETQYF
TRBV12-3/TRBV12-4 NA CASSLSGVGGYTF
TRBV5-1 NA CASSFSGTENTEAFF
TRBV10-2 many CASGGYEQYF
TRBV20-1 few CSARDSMGHGYTF
TRBV7-9 NA CASSLAGFNTGELFF
TRBV12-3/TRBV12-4 few CASSSGDPYTF
TRBV9 NA CASSASGTSETQYF
TRBV29-1 NA CGGTGDQETQYF
TRBV20-1 NA CSARQDNSGNTIYF